Listed below are T cell receptor beta chains from one sample, sequenced in a study of cytomegalovirus exposure and HLA in healthy donors. The data were produced by immunoSEQ multiplex PCR, yet TCRdb's version contains in-frame clones alone and is incomplete. Altogether about 140,000 clones are present, about 80% being singletons, with the ten largest covering roughly 1.4%. The sequencing sample was made of PBMCs. The origin of the receptors is a young man in good health and CMV-seropositive. Both conserved end residues are part of each CDR3. A D gene is named only where the DNA matches it firmly. The size entry is marked missing in some rows and otherwise reads once, few, many or a size class.

j_call	v_call	clone_size	d_call	cdr3_length	cdr3_nt	cdr3_aa
TRBJ2-7	TRBV9	NA	NA	14	TGTGCCAGCAGCGTAGTGGACAGTTCCTACGAGCAGTACTTC	CASSVVDSSYEQYF
TRBJ2-7	TRBV5-8	NA	NA	15	TGTGCCAGCAGCTTGGGTGGACTGGCCTCCTACGAGCAGTACTTC	CASSLGGLASYEQYF
TRBJ2-7	TRBV28	NA	TRBD1	15	TGTGCCAGCAGAACTCCGGGACAGGGGCCCTACGAGCAGTACTTC	CASRTPGQGPYEQYF
TRBJ2-5	TRBV6-5	NA	NA	15	TGTGCCAGCAGTTACGCCTTAGGGGGTCAAGAGACCCAGTACTTC	CASSYALGGQETQYF
TRBJ1-6	TRBV25-1	NA	TRBD1	15	TGTGCCAGCAGTGCGGGGACAGTCCATAATTCACCCCTCCACTTT	CASSAGTVHNSPLHF
TRBJ2-7	TRBV10-3	NA	TRBD2	15	TGTGCCATCAGTGAGTCGATTAGCGGGGTCTACGAGCAGTACTTC	CAISESISGVYEQYF
TRBJ2-1	TRBV5-5	NA	TRBD2	15	TGTGCCAGCAGCCTGGCGGGGGGGTTCGAAAATGAGCAGTTCTTC	CASSLAGGFENEQFF
TRBJ2-1	TRBV5-1	NA	NA	14	TGCGCCAGCAGCTGGAGGCAGGGGCACAATGAGCAGTTCTTC	CASSWRQGHNEQFF
TRBJ2-3	TRBV18	NA	NA	14	TGTGCCAGCTCCTCGGACGGGGACACAGATACGCAGTATTTT	CASSSDGDTDTQYF
TRBJ2-1	TRBV5-1	few	NA	14	TGCGCCAGCAGCTTGGGGCAGGCCTACAATGAGCAGTTCTTC	CASSLGQAYNEQFF
TRBJ2-7	TRBV28	NA	NA	13	TGTGCCAGCAGTTTAGCAGGGGCGCGGGAGCAGTACTTC	CASSLAGAREQYF
TRBJ2-1	TRBV5-6	NA	NA	12	TGTGCCAGCAGCTGGGGGCCGGGACAGCAGTTCTTC	CASSWGPGQQFF
TRBJ1-2	TRBV25-1	NA	TRBD1	15	TGTGCCAGCACCGGGGGGGGGACAGGGGGAAATGGCTACACCTTC	CASTGGGTGGNGYTF
TRBJ2-3	TRBV7-3	NA	NA	12	TGTGCCAGCAGCCCCGGGACAGATACGCAGTATTTT	CASSPGTDTQYF
TRBJ2-5	TRBV29-1	NA	NA	12	TGCAGCGTTGAAGAAGGACTAGAGACCCAGTACTTC	CSVEEGLETQYF
TRBJ1-4	TRBV11-3	NA	NA	16	TGTGCCAGCAGCTTAGCGGGTTACGGGTCCACCCCAAAACTGTTTTTT	CASSLAGYGSTPKLFF
TRBJ1-1	TRBV7-6	few	NA	15	TGTGCCAGCAGCTTATACACAGGGACGGGCACTGAAGCTTTCTTT	CASSLYTGTGTEAFF
TRBJ1-1	TRBV11-2	NA	NA	13	TGTGCCAGCAGCTTAAACCAGGGCACTGAAGCTTTCTTT	CASSLNQGTEAFF
TRBJ2-6	TRBV6-1	NA	NA	14	TGTGCCAGCAACATCTTCTCTGGGGCCAACGTCCTGACTTTC	CASNIFSGANVLTF
TRBJ2-5	TRBV5-1	NA	TRBD2	15	TGCGCCAGCAGCCCGCCGGGACTAAGCCAAGAGACCCAGTACTTC	CASSPPGLSQETQYF
TRBJ2-1	TRBV10-2	NA	NA	14	TGCGCCAGCAGTGAGACAGGGATGGGGAATGAGCAGTTCTTC	CASSETGMGNEQFF
TRBJ2-1	TRBV7-7	NA	TRBD2	15	TGTGCCAGCAGCCCCGGGGGGTACTCCTACAATGAGCAGTTCTTC	CASSPGGYSYNEQFF
TRBJ2-5	TRBV19	NA	TRBD1	14	TGTGCCAGTAGCCTGGGACAGCACCAAGAGACCCAGTACTTC	CASSLGQHQETQYF
TRBJ1-5	TRBV28	few	TRBD1	14	TGTGCCAGCAGGTCGGGACAGGGTTCTCAGCCCCAGCATTTT	CASRSGQGSQPQHF
TRBJ2-7	TRBV5-1	few	TRBD2	14	TGCGCCAGCAGCCCCTGGGGGGGAGCCTACGAGCAGTACTTC	CASSPWGGAYEQYF
TRBJ1-5	TRBV6-1	NA	TRBD1	19	TGTGCCAGCAGTGAATGGTTGGGAGCCGGACAGGGTTTGAATCAGCCCCAGCATTTT	CASSEWLGAGQGLNQPQHF
TRBJ2-7	TRBV5-6	NA	TRBD1	13	TGTGCCAGCAGCGCGACAGGGGTTTACGAGCAGTACTTC	CASSATGVYEQYF
TRBJ2-2	TRBV27	NA	NA	13	TGTGCCAGCAGGCGGGGATCCACCGGGGAGCTGTTTTTT	CASRRGSTGELFF
TRBJ2-2	TRBV7-3	NA	NA	16	TGTGCCAGCAGCCCTCACAGTCCCGCGAACACCGGGGAGCTGTTTTTT	CASSPHSPANTGELFF
TRBJ2-5	TRBV13	once	TRBD1	14	TGTGCCAGCAGCTCCCCGACAGGGGGTGAGACCCAGTACTTC	CASSSPTGGETQYF
TRBJ2-3	TRBV7-9	NA	TRBD2	15	TGTGCCAGCAGCTTACTAGCGGGGTCCACAGATACGCAGTATTTT	CASSLLAGSTDTQYF
TRBJ2-7	TRBV6-6	NA	NA	15	TGTGCCAGCAGCGAAACCGGGTCATACTCCTACGAGCAGTACTTC	CASSETGSYSYEQYF
TRBJ1-2	TRBV7-9	NA	NA	9	TGTGCCAGCAGCCTCCCTCACACCTTC	CASSLPHTF
TRBJ2-4	TRBV4-1	NA	TRBD2	18	TGCGCCAGCAGCCAAGTGGGTCTAGCGGTGCCAGCCAAAAACATTCAGTACTTC	CASSQVGLAVPAKNIQYF
TRBJ2-3	TRBV4-2	NA	TRBD2	17	TGTGCCAGCAGCCAAGATTTTAGCGGGGCCCGCACAGATACGCAGTATTTT	CASSQDFSGARTDTQYF
TRBJ2-3	TRBV7-2	NA	NA	12	TGTGCCAGCGGGCGGGTCCCAGATACGCAGTATTTT	CASGRVPDTQYF
TRBJ2-3	TRBV19	NA	TRBD2	17	TGTGCCAGTAGTCCGAGGACTAGCGGGAGGGCCAGGGATACGCAGTATTTT	CASSPRTSGRARDTQYF
TRBJ1-4	TRBV28	NA	NA	15	TGTGCCAGCAGTCCCCCGACAGCGTCGTTTGAAAAACTGTTTTTT	CASSPPTASFEKLFF
TRBJ2-5	TRBV15	NA	NA	19	TGTGCCACCAGCAGGGGTGAGCCGCGCACAGTCCTAAGCCAAGAGACCCAGTACTTC	CATSRGEPRTVLSQETQYF
TRBJ2-6	TRBV28	NA	NA	16	TGTGCCAGCAGTTTCGCCCGGGAAACCGGGGCCAACGTCCTGACTTTC	CASSFARETGANVLTF
TRBJ2-3	TRBV28	NA	TRBD2	16	TGTGCCAGCAGTTCGGGGACTAGCGGTTTCTCAGATACGCAGTATTTT	CASSSGTSGFSDTQYF
TRBJ2-7	TRBV11-1	NA	TRBD2	13	TGTGCCAGCAGCGGGACTACAATTTACGAGCAGTACTTC	CASSGTTIYEQYF
TRBJ1-2	TRBV28	NA	TRBD1	14	TGTGCCAGCAGTTCCGGGACAGGGGGAAGAGGCTACACCTTC	CASSSGTGGRGYTF
TRBJ1-4	TRBV7-9	NA	TRBD1	14	TGTGCCAGCAGCCACGGACAGGGGGGGGAAAAACTGTTTTTT	CASSHGQGGEKLFF
TRBJ2-7	TRBV10-2	NA	TRBD2	14	TGCGCCAGCAGTCAACCTGGGAGGGCCTACGAGCAGTACTTC	CASSQPGRAYEQYF
TRBJ1-3	TRBV14	NA	NA	19	TGTGCCAGCAGCCAATTCGAGGCCGCTAGGGGCTCATCTGGAAACACCATATATTTT	CASSQFEAARGSSGNTIYF
TRBJ2-5	TRBV9	NA	TRBD2	15	TGTGCCAGCAGCCCAAATCCGGGAGGGCCGGATGAGCAGTACTTC	CASSPNPGGPDEQYF
TRBJ1-3	TRBV2	NA	NA	17	TGTGCCAGCAGTGATACTGGAGGTCCTCTCTCTGGAAACACCATATATTTT	CASSDTGGPLSGNTIYF
TRBJ2-7	TRBV14	NA	TRBD1	16	TGTGCCAGCAGCCAAGAAGGTGGGGACAGATACTACGAGCAGTACTTC	CASSQEGGDRYYEQYF
TRBJ1-4	TRBV7-2	NA	TRBD1	16	TGTGCCAGCAGCAAAGAGCAGGGGGCGCGACGTGAAAAACTGTTTTTT	CASSKEQGARREKLFF